This TCR beta chain was identified in a study of OX40 agonist ivuxolimab in advanced cancers. The wider study: The patients got ivuxolimab, which is an agonistic anti-OX40 (CD134) antibody. Intravenous ivuxolimab was administered to patients every 2 weeks at 0.01 to 10 mg/kg.

With respect to this clone: The antigen is not known.

Sequencing used immunoSEQ multiplex PCR; TCRdb keeps in-frame clones, though not all of them. The sample yields under 95,000 clones, about 89% seen once. Germline assignment: CDR1 LNHDA and CDR2 SQIVND (reference sequence). The CDR3 length is 13 residues. V was trimmed by 6 bases and J by 6 bases, leaving 15 bases between them. Study outcomes and limitations: The study did not work out the antigen specificity of the expanded peripheral T cells. Clones of CD4+ and CD8+ blood T cells grew by week 6 at doses of 0.1 to 3.0 mg/kg.

V gene TRBV19 combines with J gene TRBJ2-7; D gene ambiguous. The source is an adult with an advanced solid tumor such as melanoma, head and neck, liver or kidney cancer. The sample was CD4+ or CD8+ T cells sorted from blood, taken in a trial of the OX40 agonist ivuxolimab. DNA for the CDR3: TGTGCCAGTAGCGCTGGGGTTAGGCGCGAGCAGTACTTC. As protein: CASSAGVRREQYF.